This note documents a single TCR beta chain sequence. Authors' data handling: Reference gene primer amplification in the assay estimated nucleated cell counts. Assay used: immunoSEQ multiplex PCR; TCRdb lists only in-frame clones, some missing. Clonal size and the V and J genes are those of that table, whereas D and trimming came from the DNA. In the table there are over 300,000 clones, approximately 85% of which are singletons. CDR3 length: 15 residues. CDR1 and CDR2 (germline): LNHDA, SQIVND (reference sequence). The ends lost 1 base at V and 2 bases at J; junction bases unmatched: 2. The sample is drawn from a study of blood T cell repertoires in COVID-19. On the study more broadly: Material from acute and convalescent COVID-19 was sourced from the United States, Italy and Spain. Sources were T cells, B-cell-depleted T cells, or PBMCs; the material itself was cDNA or gDNA.

V and J are TRBV19 and TRBJ1-2; 9 bases are a match to TRBD1. Sequencing was performed on peripheral blood. This TCR came from a human donor in a cohort sampled during active COVID-19. The CDR3 here is CASSIAGQGNYGYTF. The DNA for the CDR3 is TGTGCCAGTAGTATAGCGGGACAGGGAAACTATGGCTACACCTTC. Full variable domain (outside the CDR3, taken from reference TRBV19 and TRBJ1-2): DGGITQSPKYLFRKEGQNVTLSCEQNLNHDAMYWYRQDPGQGLRLIYYSQIVNDFQKGDIAEGYSVSREKKESFPLTVTSAQKNPTAFYLCASSIAGQGNYGYTFGSGTRLTVV.